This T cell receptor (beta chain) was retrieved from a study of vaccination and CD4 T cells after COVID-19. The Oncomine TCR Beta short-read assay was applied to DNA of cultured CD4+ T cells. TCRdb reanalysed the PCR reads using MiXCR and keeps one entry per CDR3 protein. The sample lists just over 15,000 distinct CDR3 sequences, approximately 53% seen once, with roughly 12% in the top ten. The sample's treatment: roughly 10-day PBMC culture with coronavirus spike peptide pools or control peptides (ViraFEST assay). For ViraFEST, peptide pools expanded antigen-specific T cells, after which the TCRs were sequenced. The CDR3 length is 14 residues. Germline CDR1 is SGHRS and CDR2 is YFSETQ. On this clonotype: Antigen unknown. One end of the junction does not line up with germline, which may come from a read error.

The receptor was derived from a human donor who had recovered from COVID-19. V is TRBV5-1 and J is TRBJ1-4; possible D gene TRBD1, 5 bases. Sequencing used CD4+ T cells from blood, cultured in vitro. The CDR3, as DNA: TGCGCCAGCAGCGTGGACACAACAAATGAAAAACTGTTTTTT. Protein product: CASSVDTTNEKLFF.